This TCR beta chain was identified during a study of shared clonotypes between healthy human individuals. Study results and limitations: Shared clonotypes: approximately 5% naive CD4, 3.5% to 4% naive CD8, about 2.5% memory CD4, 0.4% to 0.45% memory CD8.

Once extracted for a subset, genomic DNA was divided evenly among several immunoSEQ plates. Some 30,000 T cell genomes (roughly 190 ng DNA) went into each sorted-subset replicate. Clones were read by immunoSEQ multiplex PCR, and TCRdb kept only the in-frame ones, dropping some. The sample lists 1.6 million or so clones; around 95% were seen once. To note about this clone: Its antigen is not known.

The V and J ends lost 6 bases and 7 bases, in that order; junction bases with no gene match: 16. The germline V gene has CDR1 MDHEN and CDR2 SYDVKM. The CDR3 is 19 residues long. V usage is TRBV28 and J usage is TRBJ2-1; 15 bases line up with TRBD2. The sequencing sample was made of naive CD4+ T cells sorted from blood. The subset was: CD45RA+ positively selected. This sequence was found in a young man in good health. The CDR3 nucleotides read TGTGCCAGCAGGCGAGGACTAGCGGGAGGGCCGAATGCTTTAAATGAGCAGTTCTTC. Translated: CASRRGLAGGPNALNEQFF. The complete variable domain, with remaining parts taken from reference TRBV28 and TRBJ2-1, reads DVKVTQSSRYLVKRTGEKVFLECVQDMDHENMFWYRQDPGLGLRLIYFSYDVKMKEKGDIPEGYSVSREKKERFSLILESASTNQTSMYLCASRRGLAGGPNALNEQFFGPGTRLTVL.